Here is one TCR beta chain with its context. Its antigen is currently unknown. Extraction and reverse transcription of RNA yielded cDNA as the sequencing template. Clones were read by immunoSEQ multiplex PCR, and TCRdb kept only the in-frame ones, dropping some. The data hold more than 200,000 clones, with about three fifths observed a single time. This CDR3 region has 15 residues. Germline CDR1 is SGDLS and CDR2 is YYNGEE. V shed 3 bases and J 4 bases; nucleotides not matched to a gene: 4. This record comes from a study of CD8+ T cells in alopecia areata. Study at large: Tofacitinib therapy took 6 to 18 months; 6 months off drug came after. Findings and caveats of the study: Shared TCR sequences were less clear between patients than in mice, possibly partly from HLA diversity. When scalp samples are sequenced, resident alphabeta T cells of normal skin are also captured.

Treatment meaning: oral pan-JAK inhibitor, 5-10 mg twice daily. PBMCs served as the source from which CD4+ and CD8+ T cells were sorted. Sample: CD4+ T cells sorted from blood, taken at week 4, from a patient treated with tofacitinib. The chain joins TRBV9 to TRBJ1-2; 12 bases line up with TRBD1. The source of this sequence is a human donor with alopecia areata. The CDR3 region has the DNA TGTGCCAGCAGCGCGGGACAGGGGGCAGCCTATGGCTACACCTTC. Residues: CASSAGQGAAYGYTF.